These T cell receptor beta chains were read from a single sample in a study of CD8 T cells in ankylosing spondylitis. TCRdb itself ran the 5' RACE reads through MiXCR, one entry per CDR3 protein. The data show 390,000 or so distinct CDR3 sequences, around 20% seen once. What was sequenced was blood, either unsorted or a sorted T cell fraction (not recorded which). The receptors originated from a male donor with ankylosing spondylitis. Each CDR3 is given with its conserved first and last residue. D genes are given only for firm matches. Where a row states a size, it is once, few, many or the class of an expanded clone; other rows omit it.

v_gene	j_gene	d_gene	abundance	CDR3aa	CDR3nt
TRBV5-6	TRBJ2-5	TRBD1	few	CASSLQGLRETQYF	TGTGCCAGCAGCTTACAGGGGCTTCGAGAGACCCAGTACTTC
TRBV5-1	TRBJ2-5	-	-	CASSLEYTEGAQYF	TGCGCCAGCAGCTTGGAGTACACAGAGGGGGCCCAGTACTTC
TRBV7-3	TRBJ1-1	-	few	CASSLGKNTEAFF	TGTGCCAGCAGCTTAGGGAAGAACACTGAAGCTTTCTTT
TRBV7-2	TRBJ2-1	-	few	CASSLGGRYNEQFF	TGTGCCAGCAGCTTAGGGGGCCGATACAATGAGCAGTTCTTC
TRBV7-3	TRBJ1-1	-	few	CASSLVGEGTEAFF	TGTGCCAGCAGCTTAGTAGGGGAAGGCACTGAAGCTTTCTTT
TRBV20-1	TRBJ2-7	-	-	CSARGGTTYEQYF	TGCAGTGCTAGAGGTGGCACCACGTACGAGCAGTACTTC
TRBV7-2	TRBJ2-1	-	-	CASIPGWAVQTKEQFF	TGTGCCAGCATCCCTGGTTGGGCCGTGCAGACCAAGGAGCAGTTCTTC
TRBV10-3	TRBJ2-3	-	few	CAIRGPGEADTQYF	TGTGCCATCAGAGGGCCCGGGGAGGCAGATACGCAGTATTTT
TRBV5-1	TRBJ2-2	-	few	CASSLVARTRGGGELFF	TGCGCCAGCAGCTTGGTGGCTCGGACCCGGGGAGGCGGGGAGCTGTTTTTT
TRBV7-9	TRBJ2-1	-	few	CASRSGAGGRNEQFF	TGTGCCAGCCGATCGGGGGCAGGGGGGAGAAATGAGCAGTTCTTC
TRBV5-4	TRBJ2-2	-	-	CASNWGNTGELFF	TGTGCCAGCAACTGGGGGAACACCGGGGAGCTGTTTTTT
TRBV6-5	TRBJ1-1	-	-	CASSYSGFMGTEAFF	TGTGCCAGCAGTTACTCAGGGTTCATGGGCACTGAAGCTTTCTTT
TRBV11-1	TRBJ2-7	TRBD1	-	CASSRLTGLSYEQYF	TGTGCCAGCAGCCGCCTGACAGGGCTTTCCTACGAGCAGTACTTC
TRBV2	TRBJ2-7	-	few	CASSGQALEQYF	TGTGCCAGCAGTGGCCAGGCGTTGGAGCAGTACTTC
TRBV3-1	TRBJ2-1	-	few	CASSRDDGGSYNEQFF	TGTGCCAGCAGCCGGGACGACGGGGGATCCTACAATGAGCAGTTCTTC
TRBV3-1	TRBJ2-3	TRBD2	few	CASSRGLAGGVDTQYF	TGTGCCAGCAGCCGCGGACTAGCGGGAGGGGTAGATACGCAGTATTTT
TRBV7-2	TRBJ2-3	-	-	CASSHRFGGTDTQYF	TGTGCCAGCAGCCATAGGTTCGGAGGCACAGATACGCAGTATTTT
TRBV29-1	TRBJ2-1	TRBD2	many	CSVRASGSFQQFF	TGCAGCGTTCGGGCTAGCGGGAGCTTTCAGCAGTTCTTC
TRBV10-3	TRBJ2-2	TRBD1	few	CASRDRDSTGELFF	TGTGCCAGCCGGGACAGGGATTCGACCGGGGAGCTGTTTTTT
TRBV10-3	TRBJ2-3	-	many	CAISSIGDTQYF	TGTGCCATCAGTTCAATTGGGGATACGCAGTATTTT
TRBV2	TRBJ1-5	TRBD1	-	CASRDRGHSNQPQHF	TGTGCCAGCAGGGACAGGGGGCACAGCAATCAGCCCCAGCATTTT
TRBV2	TRBJ1-6	TRBD1	few	CASRRTGGNNNSPLHF	TGTGCCAGCAGAAGAACAGGGGGAAACAATAATTCACCCCTCCACTTT
TRBV29-1	TRBJ2-3	-	many	CSVAARFTDTQYF	TGCAGCGTTGCAGCCAGGTTCACAGATACGCAGTATTTT
TRBV11-2	TRBJ2-1	TRBD1	-	CASSLTRDRVRNEQFF	TGTGCCAGCAGCTTAACCCGGGACAGGGTCCGAAATGAGCAGTTCTTC
TRBV4-2	TRBJ1-2	-	few	CASSQVPSGYTF	TGTGCCAGCAGCCAAGTCCCCAGCGGCTACACCTTC
TRBV5-1	TRBJ2-3	-	-	CASSLAGEADTQYF	TGCGCCAGCAGCTTGGCAGGGGAGGCCGATACGCAGTATTTT
TRBV10-3	TRBJ2-7	-	-	CAISESQGRVGDEQYF	TGTGCCATCAGTGAGTCGCAGGGGCGCGTAGGGGACGAGCAGTACTTC
TRBV10-3	TRBJ2-1	-	-	CAISFRTLPSDEQFF	TGTGCCATCAGTTTCAGGACTCTTCCCTCAGATGAGCAGTTCTTC
TRBV6-1	TRBJ1-1	-	-	CASSEWGLNTEAFF	TGTGCCAGCAGTGAATGGGGGTTGAACACTGAAGCTTTCTTT
TRBV7-9	TRBJ1-6	-	few	CASSPDTYNSPLHF	TGTGCCAGCAGCCCTGACACTTATAATTCACCCCTCCACTTT
TRBV20-1	TRBJ1-5	TRBD1	few	CSPRRTGSYQPQHF	TGCAGTCCTAGAAGGACAGGGTCCTATCAGCCCCAGCATTTT
TRBV21-1	TRBJ2-7	-	few	CASSICQPYEQYF	TGTGCCAGCAGCATTTGTCAGCCCTACGAGCAGTACTTC
TRBV24-1	TRBJ2-3	-	-	CATSDRDGGLGVGTDTQYF	TGTGCCACCAGTGATCGGGACGGCGGGCTAGGAGTGGGCACAGATACGCAGTATTTT
TRBV27	TRBJ2-7	TRBD2	-	CASRSLGGTSGSYEQYF	TGTGCCAGCAGATCCCTAGGGGGGACTAGCGGTTCCTACGAGCAGTACTTC
TRBV12-3/TRBV12-4	TRBJ2-7	-	few	CASSLIWGTSYEQYF	TGTGCCAGCAGTTTAATCTGGGGGACCTCCTACGAGCAGTACTTC
TRBV5-1	TRBJ1-2	TRBD1	few	CASSQRTGGLQPFRNGYTF	TGCGCCAGCAGCCAGAGGACAGGGGGCCTCCAACCCTTCAGGAATGGCTACACCTTC
TRBV4-1	TRBJ2-1	TRBD1	-	CASSQDQGDLNEQFF	TGCGCCAGCAGCCAAGATCAGGGGGATCTAAATGAGCAGTTCTTC
TRBV5-1	TRBJ2-7	TRBD1	-	CASSVTTGQASYEQYF	TGCGCCAGCAGCGTGACCACGGGACAGGCGTCCTACGAGCAGTACTTC
TRBV30	TRBJ2-7	TRBD1	-	CAWGQDSEQYF	TGTGCCTGGGGACAGGATTCCGAGCAGTACTTC
TRBV9	TRBJ2-7	-	few	CASSLDGSQLYEQYF	TGTGCCAGCAGCCTAGACGGGTCACAACTTTACGAGCAGTACTTC
TRBV6-5	TRBJ1-3	-	-	CASSFRQATSGNTIYF	TGTGCCAGCAGTTTCCGACAGGCGACCTCTGGAAACACCATATATTTT
TRBV11-1	TRBJ2-7	-	-	CASSLALPSSYEQYF	TGTGCCAGCAGCTTAGCGCTTCCCAGCTCCTACGAGCAGTACTTC
TRBV28	TRBJ2-7	TRBD2	-	CASRAGGRFEQYF	TGTGCCAGCAGAGCGGGAGGCCGTTTCGAGCAGTACTTC
TRBV5-1	TRBJ2-7	-	few	CASSLGGTDTYEQYF	TGCGCCAGCAGCTTGGGAGGGACTGATACCTACGAGCAGTACTTC
TRBV5-1	TRBJ2-1	TRBD2	-	CASSWGTSNEQFF	TGCGCCAGCAGCTGGGGGACTAGCAATGAGCAGTTCTTC